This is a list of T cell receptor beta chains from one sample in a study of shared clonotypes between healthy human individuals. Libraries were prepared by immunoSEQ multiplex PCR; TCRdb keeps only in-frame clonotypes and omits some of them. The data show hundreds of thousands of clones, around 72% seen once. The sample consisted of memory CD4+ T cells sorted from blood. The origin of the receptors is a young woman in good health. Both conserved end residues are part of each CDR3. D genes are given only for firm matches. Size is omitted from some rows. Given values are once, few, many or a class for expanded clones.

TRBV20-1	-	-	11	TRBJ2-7	TGCAGTGCTAGAGACGAGTACGAGCAGTACTTC	CSARDEYEQYF
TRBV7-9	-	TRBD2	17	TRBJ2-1	TGTGCCAGCGCAAGTCGGGGGGGACTTATCTCCTACAATGAGCAGTTCTTC	CASASRGGLISYNEQFF
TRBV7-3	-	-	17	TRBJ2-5	TGTGCCAGCAGCTTAAGTGCGGCAGGGAGTGGGCAAGAGACCCAGTACTTC	CASSLSAAGSGQETQYF
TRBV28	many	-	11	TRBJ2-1	TGTGCCAGCAGTTTAGATCGCGAGCAGTTCTTC	CASSLDREQFF
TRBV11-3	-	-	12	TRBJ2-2	TGTGCCAGCAGCTCAGAGGACAGTCAGCTGTTTTTT	CASSSEDSQLFF
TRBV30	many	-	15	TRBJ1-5	TGTGCCTGGAGTGTCCTACGGGGGCCCAATCAGCCCCAGCATTTT	CAWSVLRGPNQPQHF
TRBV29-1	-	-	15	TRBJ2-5	TGCAGCGTTCAAGTTAGCGGAGAGCCCCAAGAGACCCAGTACTTC	CSVQVSGEPQETQYF
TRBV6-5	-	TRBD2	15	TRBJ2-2	TGTGCCAGCAGCTGGACTAGCGGGAACACCGGGGAGCTGTTTTTT	CASSWTSGNTGELFF
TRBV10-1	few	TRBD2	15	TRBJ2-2	TGCGCCAGCAACCGGGGGGCTAGCGGGGACGGGGAGCTGTTTTTT	CASNRGASGDGELFF
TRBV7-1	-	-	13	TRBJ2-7	TGTGCCAGCAGTTTCACCGGGGCCCACGAGCAGTACTTC	CASSFTGAHEQYF
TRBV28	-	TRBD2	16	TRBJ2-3	TGTGCCAGCAGTTTCTTGAGCGGGGCTAGCACAGATACGCAGTATTTT	CASSFLSGASTDTQYF
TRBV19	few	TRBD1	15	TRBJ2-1	TGTGCCAGTAGTATAGGTGGGACAGGGGGCGGAGAGCAGTTCTTC	CASSIGGTGGGEQFF
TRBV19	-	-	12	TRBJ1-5	TGTGCCAGTAGTATGTCGAACAGGCCCCAGCATTTT	CASSMSNRPQHF
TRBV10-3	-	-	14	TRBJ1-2	TGTGCCATCAGTGAGTGGGGACGGAACTATGGCTACACCTTC	CAISEWGRNYGYTF
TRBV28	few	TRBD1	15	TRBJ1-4	TGTGCCAGCAGTTCTCAGGGGGGAGCTAATGAAAAACTGTTTTTT	CASSSQGGANEKLFF
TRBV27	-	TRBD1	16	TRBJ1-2	TGTGCCAGCAGTTTATCGGAAGGGACAGACACCTATGGCTACACCTTC	CASSLSEGTDTYGYTF
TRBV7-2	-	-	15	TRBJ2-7	TGTGCCAGCAGCTCGACCGTTCTTGTTGTGGACGAGCAGTACTTC	CASSSTVLVVDEQYF
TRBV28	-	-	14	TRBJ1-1	TGTGCCAGCACCTTACAGGGTTTCGCCACTGAAGCTTTCTTT	CASTLQGFATEAFF
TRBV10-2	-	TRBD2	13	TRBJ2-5	TGCGCCAGCAGTGAGGGGGGGGGAAGGACCCAGTACTTC	CASSEGGGRTQYF
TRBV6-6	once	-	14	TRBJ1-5	TGTGCCAGCAGTTATGGGTATAGCAATCAGCCCCAGCATTTT	CASSYGYSNQPQHF
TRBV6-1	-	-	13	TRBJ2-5	TGTGCCAGCAGTGAGAGGGCCCAAGAGACCCAGTACTTC	CASSERAQETQYF
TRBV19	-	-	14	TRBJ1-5	TGTGCCAGTCGTAGGGGAGTAGGCAATCAGCCCCAGCATTTT	CASRRGVGNQPQHF
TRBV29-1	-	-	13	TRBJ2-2	TGCAGCGTTGATAGACTTAGCTCCGGGGAGCTGTTTTTT	CSVDRLSSGELFF
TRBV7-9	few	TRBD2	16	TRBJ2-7	TGTGCCAGCAGCCGCGAACTAGCGGGAGGGCCAAACGAGCAGTACTTC	CASSRELAGGPNEQYF
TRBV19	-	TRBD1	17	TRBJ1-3	TGTGCCAGTACCCTACAGGCGACAGGGCACTCTGGAAACACCATATATTTT	CASTLQATGHSGNTIYF
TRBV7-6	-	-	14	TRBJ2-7	TGTGCCAGCAGCTTAGTGGAGACTAGTGGGGAGCAGTACTTC	CASSLVETSGEQYF
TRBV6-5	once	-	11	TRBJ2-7	TGTGCCAGCAGTTACAGATACGAGCAGTACTTC	CASSYRYEQYF
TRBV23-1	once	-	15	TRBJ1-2	TGCGCCAGCAGCCCAGGACCTAACGTAAACTATGGCTACACCTTC	CASSPGPNVNYGYTF
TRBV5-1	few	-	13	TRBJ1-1	TGCGCCACCTCGACAGTCCCGAACACTGAAGCTTTCTTT	CATSTVPNTEAFF
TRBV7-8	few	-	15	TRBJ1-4	TGTGCCAGCAGCTCGCAAGGGTGGTCTAATGAAAAACTGTTTTTT	CASSSQGWSNEKLFF
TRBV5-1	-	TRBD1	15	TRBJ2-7	TGCGCCAGCAGCTTGGGGGACAGGGATTTAGGCGAGCAGTACTTC	CASSLGDRDLGEQYF
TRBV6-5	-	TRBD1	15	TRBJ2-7	TGTGCCAGCAGTTACTCGTATGACAGGGAATACGAGCAGTACTTC	CASSYSYDREYEQYF
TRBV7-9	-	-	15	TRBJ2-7	TGTGCCAGCAGCCTCTCCGGGGCCCCTACGTTGGAGCAGTACTTC	CASSLSGAPTLEQYF
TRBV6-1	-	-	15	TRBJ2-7	TGTGCCAGCAGTGAATATGGACTCGAGTCCTACGAGCAGTACTTC	CASSEYGLESYEQYF
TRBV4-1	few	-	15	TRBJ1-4	TGCGCCAGCAGCCCCGATGGGACAAATAATGAAAAACTGTTTTTT	CASSPDGTNNEKLFF
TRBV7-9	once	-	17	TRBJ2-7	TGTGCCAGCAGTTTCAATAGCGGAAGCGGGCCGGCCTACGAGCAGTACTTC	CASSFNSGSGPAYEQYF
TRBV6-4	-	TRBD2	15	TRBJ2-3	TGTGCCAGCAGCCTGACTAGCGGGTGGACAGATACGCAGTATTTT	CASSLTSGWTDTQYF
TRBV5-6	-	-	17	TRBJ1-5	TGTGCCAGCAGCTTGTTTCCGTCATCGCTTAGCAATCAGCCCCAGCATTTT	CASSLFPSSLSNQPQHF
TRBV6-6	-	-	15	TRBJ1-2	TGTGCCAGCAGTTTAGCTTTAGGACTCAACTATGGCTACACCTTC	CASSLALGLNYGYTF
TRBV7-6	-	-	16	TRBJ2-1	TGTGCCAGCAGCCTCCGTAGCGGAGGGGGATACAATGAGCAGTTCTTC	CASSLRSGGGYNEQFF
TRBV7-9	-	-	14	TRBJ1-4	TGTGCCAGCTCTCGGGGCGCAACTAATGAAAAACTGTTTTTT	CASSRGATNEKLFF
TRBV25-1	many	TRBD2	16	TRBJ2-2	TGTGCCAGCAGCTACGGACTAGCGGCGAACACCGGGGAGCTGTTTTTT	CASSYGLAANTGELFF
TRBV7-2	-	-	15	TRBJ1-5	TGTGCCAGCAGCAAAGACACTCTTAGCAATCAGCCCCAGCATTTT	CASSKDTLSNQPQHF
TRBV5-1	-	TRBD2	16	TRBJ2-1	TGCGCCAGCAGCCCCGGACTAGCGGGGAAAAGGGATGAGCAGTTCTTC	CASSPGLAGKRDEQFF
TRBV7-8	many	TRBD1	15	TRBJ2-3	TGTGCCAGCAGAGGGTGGCAGGGGGCTTTAGATACGCAGTATTTT	CASRGWQGALDTQYF
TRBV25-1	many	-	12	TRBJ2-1	TGTGCCAGCAGTGAGTTGGGGCATGAGCAGTTCTTC	CASSELGHEQFF
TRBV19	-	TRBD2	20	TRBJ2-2	TGTGCCAGTACGCCGGGACTAGCCTCGTTTAGGTCCGCGAACACCGGGGAGCTGTTTTTT	CASTPGLASFRSANTGELFF
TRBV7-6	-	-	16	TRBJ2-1	TGTGCCAGCAGCTTATTACTAGCTCAAGGTTACAATGAGCAGTTCTTC	CASSLLLAQGYNEQFF
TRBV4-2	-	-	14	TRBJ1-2	TGTGCCAGCAGCCCTGGGGGTCAGCGGAGGGGCTACACCTTC	CASSPGGQRRGYTF
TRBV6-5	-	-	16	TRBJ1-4	TGTGCCAGCAGTTACTCACGAGGGACACCGAATGAAAAACTGTTTTTT	CASSYSRGTPNEKLFF
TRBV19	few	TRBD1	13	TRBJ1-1	TGTGCCAGTAGGGGACAGTCGGGGTCTGAAGCTTTCTTT	CASRGQSGSEAFF
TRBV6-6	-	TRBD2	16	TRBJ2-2	TGTGCCAGCAGCGGACTAGCGGGAGTCCTCACCGGGGAGCTGTTTTTT	CASSGLAGVLTGELFF
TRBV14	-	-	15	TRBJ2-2	TGTGCCAGCAGCCAACTCCTCGGGTCCGGCGGGGAGCTGTTTTTT	CASSQLLGSGGELFF
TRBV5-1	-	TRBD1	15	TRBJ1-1	TGCGCCAGCAGCTTGCTCCAGGGGGAGAACACTGAAGCTTTCTTT	CASSLLQGENTEAFF
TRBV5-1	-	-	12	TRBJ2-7	TGCGCCAGCAGCTCGGACTTTTACGAGCAGTACTTC	CASSSDFYEQYF
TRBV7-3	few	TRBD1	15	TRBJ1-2	TGTGCCAGCAGCTTAGGTGGACAGGCTAACTATGGCTACACCTTC	CASSLGGQANYGYTF
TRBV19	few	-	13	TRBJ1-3	TGTGCCAGTAGTGCCGACACAGGGAACACCATATATTTT	CASSADTGNTIYF